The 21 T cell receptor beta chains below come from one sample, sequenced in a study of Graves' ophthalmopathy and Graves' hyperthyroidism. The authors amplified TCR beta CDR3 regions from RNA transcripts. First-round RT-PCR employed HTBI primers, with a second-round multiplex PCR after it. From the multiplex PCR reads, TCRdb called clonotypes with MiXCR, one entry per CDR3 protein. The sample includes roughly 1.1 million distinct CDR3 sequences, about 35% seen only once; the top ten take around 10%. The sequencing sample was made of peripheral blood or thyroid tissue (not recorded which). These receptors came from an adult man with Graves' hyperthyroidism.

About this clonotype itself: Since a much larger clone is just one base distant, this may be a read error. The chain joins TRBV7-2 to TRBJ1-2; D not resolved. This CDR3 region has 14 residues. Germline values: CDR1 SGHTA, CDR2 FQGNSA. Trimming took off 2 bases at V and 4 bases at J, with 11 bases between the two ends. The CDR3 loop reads CASSLQSSGYGYTF. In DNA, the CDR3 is TGTGCCAGCAGCTTACAGAGCAGTGGCTATGGCTACACCTTC.

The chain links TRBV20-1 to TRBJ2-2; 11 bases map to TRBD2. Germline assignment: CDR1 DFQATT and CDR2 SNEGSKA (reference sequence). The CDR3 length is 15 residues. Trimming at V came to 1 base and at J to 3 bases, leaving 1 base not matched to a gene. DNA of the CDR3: TGCAGTGCTAGAGGACTAGCGGGGTACACCGGGGAGCTGTTTTTT. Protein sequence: CSARGLAGYTGELFF.

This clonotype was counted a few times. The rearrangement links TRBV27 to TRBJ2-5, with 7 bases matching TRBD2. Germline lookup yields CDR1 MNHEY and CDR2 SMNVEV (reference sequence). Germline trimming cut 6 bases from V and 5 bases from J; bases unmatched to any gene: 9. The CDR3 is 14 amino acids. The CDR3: CASSGDYRRETQYF. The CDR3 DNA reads TGTGCCAGCAGCGGGGACTACCGACGGGAGACCCAGTACTTC.

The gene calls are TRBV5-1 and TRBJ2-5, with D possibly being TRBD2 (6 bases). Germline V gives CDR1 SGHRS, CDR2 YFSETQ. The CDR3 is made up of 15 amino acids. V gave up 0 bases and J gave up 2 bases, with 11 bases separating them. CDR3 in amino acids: CASSLGSGQQETQYF. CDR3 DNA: TGCGCCAGCAGCTTGGGGAGCGGGCAGCAAGAGACCCAGTACTTC.

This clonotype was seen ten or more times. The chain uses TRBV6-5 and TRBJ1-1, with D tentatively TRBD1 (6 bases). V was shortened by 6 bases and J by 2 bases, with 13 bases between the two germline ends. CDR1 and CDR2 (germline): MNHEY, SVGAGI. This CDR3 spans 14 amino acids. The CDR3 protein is CASSLNRENTEAFF. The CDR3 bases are TGTGCCAGCAGCTTAAACAGGGAAAACACTGAAGCTTTCTTT.

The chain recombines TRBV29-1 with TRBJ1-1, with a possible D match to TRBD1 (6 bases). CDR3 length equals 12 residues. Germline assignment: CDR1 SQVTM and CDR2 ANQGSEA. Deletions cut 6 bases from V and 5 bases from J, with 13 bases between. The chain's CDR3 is CSVAGQSTEAFF. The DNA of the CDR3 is TGCAGCGTCGCAGGACAGTCGACTGAAGCTTTCTTT.

CDR3 amino acids: CAIRGQGINQPQHF. The CDR3 DNA follows: TGTGCCATCCGTGGACAGGGGATCAATCAGCCCCAGCATTTT. V is TRBV19 and J is TRBJ1-5; 9 bases line up with TRBD1. Germline CDR1 LNHDA, CDR2 SQIVND (reference sequence). The CDR3 loop spans 14 amino acids. V was pared by 10 bases and J by 3 bases, with 7 bases of the junction left unmatched.

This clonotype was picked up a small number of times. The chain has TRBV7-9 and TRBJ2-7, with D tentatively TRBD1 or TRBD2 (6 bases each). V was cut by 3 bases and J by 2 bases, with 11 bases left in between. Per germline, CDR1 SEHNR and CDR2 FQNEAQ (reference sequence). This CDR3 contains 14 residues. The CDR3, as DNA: TGTGCCAGCAGCTTTCTCGGGGGCACCTACGAGCAGTACTTC. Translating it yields CASSFLGGTYEQYF. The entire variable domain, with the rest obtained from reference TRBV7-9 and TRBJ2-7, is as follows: DTGVSQNPRHKITKRGQNVTFRCDPISEHNRLYWYRQTLGQGPEFLTYFQNEAQLEKSRLLSDRFSAERPKGSFSTLEIQRTEQGDSAMYLCASSFLGGTYEQYFGPGTRLTVT.

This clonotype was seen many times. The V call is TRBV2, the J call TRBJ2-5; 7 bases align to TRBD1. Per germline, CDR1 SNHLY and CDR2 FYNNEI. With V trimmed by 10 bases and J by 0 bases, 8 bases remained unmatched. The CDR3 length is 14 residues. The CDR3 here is CANLGQAYQETQYF. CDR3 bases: TGTGCCAACCTAGGACAGGCGTACCAAGAGACCCAGTACTTC.

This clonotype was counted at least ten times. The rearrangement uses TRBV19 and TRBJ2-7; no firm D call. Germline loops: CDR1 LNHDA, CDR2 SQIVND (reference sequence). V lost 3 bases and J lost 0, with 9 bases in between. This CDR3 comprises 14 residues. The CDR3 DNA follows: TGTGCCAGTAGTATCTCTCGGAGCTCCTACGAGCAGTACTTC. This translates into CASSISRSSYEQYF.

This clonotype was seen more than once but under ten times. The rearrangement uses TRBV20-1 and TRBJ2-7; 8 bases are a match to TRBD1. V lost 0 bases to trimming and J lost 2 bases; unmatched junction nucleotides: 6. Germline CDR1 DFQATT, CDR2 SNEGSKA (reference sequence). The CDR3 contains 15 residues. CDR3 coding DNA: TGCAGTGCTAGAGAGGTGGGGACAGGCACCTACGAGCAGTACTTC. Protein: CSAREVGTGTYEQYF.

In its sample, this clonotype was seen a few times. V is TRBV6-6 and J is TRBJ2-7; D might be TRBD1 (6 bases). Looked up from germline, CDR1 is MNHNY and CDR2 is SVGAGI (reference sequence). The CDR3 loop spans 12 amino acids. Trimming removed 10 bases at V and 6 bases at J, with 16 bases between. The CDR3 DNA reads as TGTGCCACCCGGGACCAGGGGCGCGAGCAGTACTTC. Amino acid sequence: CATRDQGREQYF.

The CDR3 is CASSPGQGKTQYF. The DNA for the CDR3 is TGTGCCAGCAGCCCGGGACAGGGGAAGACCCAGTACTTC. The rearrangement uses TRBV7-9 and TRBJ2-5; 10 bases map to TRBD1. V gave up 5 bases and J gave up 6 bases; unmatched junction bases: 3. The CDR3 contains 13 residues. The germline V gene encodes CDR1 SEHNR and CDR2 FQNEAQ (reference sequence).

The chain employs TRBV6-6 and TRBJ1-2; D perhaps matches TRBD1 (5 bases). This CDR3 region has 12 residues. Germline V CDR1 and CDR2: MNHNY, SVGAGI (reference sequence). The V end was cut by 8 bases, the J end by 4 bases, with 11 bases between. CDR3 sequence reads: CASGTESYGYTF. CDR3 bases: TGTGCCAGCGGGACCGAAAGCTATGGCTACACCTTC.

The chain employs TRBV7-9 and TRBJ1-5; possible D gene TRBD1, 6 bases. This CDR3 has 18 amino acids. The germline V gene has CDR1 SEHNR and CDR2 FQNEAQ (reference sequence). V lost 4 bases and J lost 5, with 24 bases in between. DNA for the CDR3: TGTGCCAGCAGCTCCCTAGCTAGGAGCCCAGGGGTTGATCAGCCCCAGCATTTT. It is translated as CASSSLARSPGVDQPQHF.

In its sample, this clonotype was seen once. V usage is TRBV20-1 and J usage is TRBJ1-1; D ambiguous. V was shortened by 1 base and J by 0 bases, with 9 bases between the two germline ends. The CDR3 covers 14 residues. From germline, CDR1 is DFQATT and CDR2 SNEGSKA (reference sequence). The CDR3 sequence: CSARGEAVNTEAFF. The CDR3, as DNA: TGCAGTGCTAGAGGGGAGGCGGTGAACACTGAAGCTTTCTTT.

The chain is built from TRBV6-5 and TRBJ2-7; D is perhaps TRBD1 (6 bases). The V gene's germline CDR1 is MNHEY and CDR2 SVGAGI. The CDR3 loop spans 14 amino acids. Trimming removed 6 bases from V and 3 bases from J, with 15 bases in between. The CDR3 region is CASRNRDTYYEQYF. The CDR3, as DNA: TGTGCCAGCAGAAACCGGGACACTTACTACGAGCAGTACTTC.

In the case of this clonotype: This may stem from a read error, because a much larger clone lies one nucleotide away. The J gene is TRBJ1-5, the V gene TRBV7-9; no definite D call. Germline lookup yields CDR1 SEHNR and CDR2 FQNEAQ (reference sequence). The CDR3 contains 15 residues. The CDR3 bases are TGTGCCAGCAGCTTAGGTCGATATAGCAATCAGCCCCGGCATTTT. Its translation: CASSLGRYSNQPRHF.

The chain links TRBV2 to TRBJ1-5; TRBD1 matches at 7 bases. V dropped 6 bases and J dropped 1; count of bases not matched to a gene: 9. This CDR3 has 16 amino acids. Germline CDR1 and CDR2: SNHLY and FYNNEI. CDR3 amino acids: CASSGGGGRSNQPQHF. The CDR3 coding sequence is TGTGCCAGCAGCGGGGGAGGGGGCAGGAGCAATCAGCCCCAGCATTTT.

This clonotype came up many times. CDR3 coding DNA: TGTGCCAGCAGCTTACTACTAGCGGGCTACGAGCAGTACTTC. This gives the protein CASSLLLAGYEQYF. This sequence joins TRBV7-6 and TRBJ2-7; 9 bases fit TRBD2. V lost 2 bases, J lost 3 bases, and 2 bases stayed unmatched. CDR3 size: 14 residues. Germline CDR1 and CDR2: SGHVS and FNYEAQ.

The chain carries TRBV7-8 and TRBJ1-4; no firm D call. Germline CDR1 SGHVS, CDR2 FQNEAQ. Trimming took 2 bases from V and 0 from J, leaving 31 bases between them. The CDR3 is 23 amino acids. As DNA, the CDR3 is TGTGCCAGCAGCTTACATCCCGTAGAATCATCCCTGTCCAGGACGGCAACTAATGAAAAACTGTTTTTT. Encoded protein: CASSLHPVESSLSRTATNEKLFF.